Listed below are T cell receptor beta chains from one sample, sequenced in a study of regulatory T cells in long-lasting Graves disease. TCRdb called the multiplex PCR reads again in MiXCR, with one record for every CDR3 protein. The table records about 540,000 distinct CDR3 sequences, approximately 15% of them present only once. These same data were also listed under a study on T cells in Graves' hyperthyroidism and ophthalmopathy.

The sample here was peripheral blood mononuclear cells (PBMCs), taken at new diagnosis, from a patient treated with antithyroid drugs. Receptors were obtained from a man aged 30 to 45 with Graves disease. The CDR3 runs from the conserved cysteine through the conserved F or W. Each record gives: CDR3 protein, CDR3 DNA, J gene, V gene, D gene, clone size. A D gene is named only where the DNA matches it firmly. Where a row states a size, it is once, few, many or the class of an expanded clone; other rows omit it.

cdr3_aa: CASSTRTGYLVTDTQYF
cdr3_nt: TGTGCCAGCAGCACCCGGACAGGGTACCTTGTCACAGATACGCAGTATTTT
j_call: TRBJ2-3
v_call: TRBV5-5
d_call: TRBD1
clone_size: many

cdr3_aa: CASSYNPTTGELFF
cdr3_nt: TGTGCCAGCAGTTACAACCCAACCACCGGGGAGCTGTTTTTT
j_call: TRBJ2-2
v_call: TRBV6-9
d_call: NA
clone_size: NA

cdr3_aa: CASRPQGGPGADTQYF
cdr3_nt: TGTGCCAGCAGGCCACAGGGAGGGCCAGGGGCAGATACGCAGTATTTT
j_call: TRBJ2-3
v_call: TRBV28
d_call: NA
clone_size: many

cdr3_aa: CASSDIRTSGRRETQYF
cdr3_nt: TGTGCCAGCAGCGACATCCGGACTAGCGGGAGACGTGAGACCCAGTACTTC
j_call: TRBJ2-5
v_call: TRBV11-2
d_call: TRBD2
clone_size: many

cdr3_aa: CASSDGSGGTDTQYF
cdr3_nt: TGTGCCAGCAGTGACGGGTCAGGGGGGACAGATACGCAGTATTTT
j_call: TRBJ2-3
v_call: TRBV6-1
d_call: NA
clone_size: NA

cdr3_aa: CATREGVRDSDSSGTNVLTF
cdr3_nt: TGTGCCACCAGGGAAGGGGTACGGGACAGCGATTCCTCTGGGACCAACGTCCTGACTTTC
j_call: TRBJ2-6
v_call: TRBV24-1
d_call: TRBD1
clone_size: NA

cdr3_aa: CASNSDWTSGSFGQYF
cdr3_nt: TGTGCCAGCAACTCGGACTGGACTAGCGGGAGTTTCGGGCAGTACTTC
j_call: TRBJ2-7
v_call: TRBV11-2
d_call: TRBD2
clone_size: many

cdr3_aa: CAIGAAGGTDTQYF
cdr3_nt: TGTGCCATCGGAGCGGCGGGAGGAACAGATACGCAGTATTTT
j_call: TRBJ2-3
v_call: TRBV10-3
d_call: TRBD2
clone_size: NA

cdr3_aa: CASSSLSGTNYNEQFF
cdr3_nt: TGTGCCAGTAGTTCCCTAAGCGGGACCAACTACAATGAGCAGTTCTTC
j_call: TRBJ2-1
v_call: TRBV19
d_call: TRBD2
clone_size: few

cdr3_aa: CASSPSHRGREQFF
cdr3_nt: TGTGCCAGCTCGCCCTCCCACAGGGGGCGAGAGCAGTTCTTC
j_call: TRBJ2-1
v_call: TRBV27
d_call: TRBD1
clone_size: many

cdr3_aa: CASSLSSRVSPLHF
cdr3_nt: TGTGCCAGCAGTTTATCCTCTCGGGTTTCACCCCTCCACTTT
j_call: TRBJ1-6
v_call: TRBV28
d_call: NA
clone_size: NA

cdr3_aa: CASSPTGAYSGNTIYF
cdr3_nt: TGTGCCAGCTCACCGACAGGGGCTTACTCTGGAAACACCATATATTTT
j_call: TRBJ1-3
v_call: TRBV18
d_call: TRBD1
clone_size: NA

cdr3_aa: CASSSGTSGSGRHEQYF
cdr3_nt: TGTGCCAGCAGCTCCGGGACTAGCGGGAGTGGTCGCCACGAGCAGTACTTC
j_call: TRBJ2-7
v_call: TRBV5-1
d_call: TRBD2
clone_size: many

cdr3_aa: CSARPRGRRDYEQYF
cdr3_nt: TGCAGTGCTAGACCCCGCGGGCGGAGGGACTACGAGCAGTACTTC
j_call: TRBJ2-7
v_call: TRBV20-1
d_call: NA
clone_size: few

cdr3_aa: CASSYREGGTDTQYF
cdr3_nt: TGTGCCAGCAGTTACCGGGAAGGGGGCACAGATACGCAGTATTTT
j_call: TRBJ2-3
v_call: TRBV6-9
d_call: NA
clone_size: NA

cdr3_aa: CASSLATSGISYEQYF
cdr3_nt: TGTGCCAGCAGCTTAGCGACTAGCGGGATCTCCTACGAGCAGTACTTC
j_call: TRBJ2-7
v_call: TRBV7-9
d_call: TRBD2
clone_size: few

cdr3_aa: CASSSAGAGLHEQYF
cdr3_nt: TGTGCCAGCAGTTCGGCTGGGGCAGGGTTACACGAGCAGTACTTC
j_call: TRBJ2-7
v_call: TRBV27
d_call: NA
clone_size: NA

cdr3_aa: CASSQEGITSVETQYF
cdr3_nt: TGTGCCAGCAGCCAGGAGGGAATCACTTCCGTAGAGACCCAGTACTTC
j_call: TRBJ2-5
v_call: TRBV3-1
d_call: NA
clone_size: many

cdr3_aa: CSGKRVGRGNTEAFF
cdr3_nt: TGCAGCGGCAAGCGAGTAGGCAGGGGGAACACTGAAGCTTTCTTT
j_call: TRBJ1-1
v_call: TRBV29-1
d_call: NA
clone_size: NA

cdr3_aa: CASSSGGHTNHNEQFF
cdr3_nt: TGCGCCAGCAGCTCGGGGGGACATACCAACCACAATGAGCAGTTCTTC
j_call: TRBJ2-1
v_call: TRBV5-1
d_call: NA
clone_size: NA

cdr3_aa: CAWSPGDSGVEKLFF
cdr3_nt: TGTGCCTGGAGCCCGGGGGACAGCGGCGTGGAAAAACTGTTTTTT
j_call: TRBJ1-4
v_call: TRBV30
d_call: TRBD1
clone_size: NA

cdr3_aa: CSAKQVTDTQYF
cdr3_nt: TGCAGCGCAAAGCAAGTCACAGATACGCAGTATTTT
j_call: TRBJ2-3
v_call: TRBV29-1
d_call: NA
clone_size: many

cdr3_aa: CASTTLFSRDTEAFF
cdr3_nt: TGTGCCAGCACCACACTTTTTTCCAGGGACACTGAAGCTTTCTTT
j_call: TRBJ1-1
v_call: TRBV11-2
d_call: NA
clone_size: NA

cdr3_aa: CASSREAGLSGEKLFF
cdr3_nt: TGCGCCAGCAGCCGTGAGGCGGGACTCTCGGGTGAAAAACTGTTTTTT
j_call: TRBJ1-4
v_call: TRBV4-1
d_call: NA
clone_size: few

cdr3_aa: CASRTGVNTGELFF
cdr3_nt: TGTGCCAGCAGGACAGGGGTGAACACCGGGGAGCTGTTTTTT
j_call: TRBJ2-2
v_call: TRBV6-1
d_call: TRBD1
clone_size: many

cdr3_aa: CASNNWGENTDTQYF
cdr3_nt: TGTGCCAGTAACAATTGGGGGGAGAACACAGATACGCAGTATTTT
j_call: TRBJ2-3
v_call: TRBV19
d_call: NA
clone_size: NA

cdr3_aa: CASSLEGLSNQPQHF
cdr3_nt: TGCGCCAGCAGCTTGGAAGGGTTGAGCAATCAGCCCCAGCATTTT
j_call: TRBJ1-5
v_call: TRBV5-1
d_call: NA
clone_size: many

cdr3_aa: CAAGLARTGELFF
cdr3_nt: TGTGCCGCAGGACTAGCTCGCACCGGGGAGCTGTTTTTT
j_call: TRBJ2-2
v_call: TRBV10-3
d_call: TRBD2
clone_size: many

cdr3_aa: CASRSGKGTGELFF
cdr3_nt: TGTGCCAGCAGATCGGGCAAGGGGACCGGGGAGCTGTTTTTT
j_call: TRBJ2-2
v_call: TRBV6-1
d_call: NA
clone_size: many

cdr3_aa: CASSQSRGRSNEQFF
cdr3_nt: TGTGCCAGCAGCCAATCGCGCGGGAGAAGCAATGAGCAGTTCTTC
j_call: TRBJ2-1
v_call: TRBV3-1
d_call: TRBD2
clone_size: many

cdr3_aa: CASSLGLTVRGELFF
cdr3_nt: TGCGCCAGCAGCTTGGGACTAACGGTTCGCGGGGAGCTGTTTTTT
j_call: TRBJ2-2
v_call: TRBV5-1
d_call: NA
clone_size: NA

cdr3_aa: CSAREAGQTDEKLFF
cdr3_nt: TGCAGTGCTAGAGAGGCGGGACAAACTGATGAAAAACTGTTTTTT
j_call: TRBJ1-4
v_call: TRBV20-1
d_call: NA
clone_size: few

cdr3_aa: CSVTGGEDEKLFF
cdr3_nt: TGCAGCGTGACAGGGGGCGAAGATGAAAAACTGTTTTTT
j_call: TRBJ1-4
v_call: TRBV29-1
d_call: TRBD1
clone_size: many

cdr3_aa: CASSFDREQYF
cdr3_nt: TGTGCCAGCAGTTTCGACAGGGAGCAGTACTTC
j_call: TRBJ2-7
v_call: TRBV2
d_call: NA
clone_size: many

cdr3_aa: CSVGIAGGRNEQFF
cdr3_nt: TGCAGCGTTGGGATAGCGGGAGGGAGGAATGAGCAGTTCTTC
j_call: TRBJ2-1
v_call: TRBV29-1
d_call: TRBD2
clone_size: many

cdr3_aa: CSAKLRDTSTSGMGKGELFF
cdr3_nt: TGCAGTGCTAAGCTTCGGGATACTTCCACTAGCGGGATGGGAAAGGGGGAGCTGTTTTTT
j_call: TRBJ2-2
v_call: TRBV20-1
d_call: TRBD2
clone_size: NA

cdr3_aa: CSAQGTGTYGYTF
cdr3_nt: TGCAGTGCTCAGGGGACCGGGACCTATGGCTACACCTTC
j_call: TRBJ1-2
v_call: TRBV20-1
d_call: NA
clone_size: NA

cdr3_aa: CASSLDRISPLHF
cdr3_nt: TGCGCCAGCAGCTTGGATCGAATTTCACCCCTCCACTTT
j_call: TRBJ1-6
v_call: TRBV5-1
d_call: NA
clone_size: NA

cdr3_aa: CASSLQGIATGELFF
cdr3_nt: TGTGCCAGCAGCTTACAAGGGATCGCCACCGGGGAGCTGTTTTTT
j_call: TRBJ2-2
v_call: TRBV11-1
d_call: NA
clone_size: many